Given below is one TCR beta chain in context. The length of the CDR3 is 15 residues. Germline trimming cut 3 bases from V and 5 bases from J; bases unmatched to any gene: 7. The germline CDR1 and CDR2 sequences are SGDLS and YYNGEE. Sequencing used immunoSEQ multiplex PCR; TCRdb keeps in-frame clones, though not all of them. The repertoire holds under 400,000 clones, roughly nine tenths seen once, with 2.9% in the top ten. This specimen belongs to a study of blood T cell repertoires in COVID-19. The clonotype originates from a woman in her 30s with COVID-19, enrolled during active disease. This chain links TRBV9 with TRBJ1-1; 10 bases line up with TRBD1. What was sequenced was peripheral blood. The CDR3: CASSGDRGGGTEAFF. The DNA for the CDR3 is TGTGCCAGCAGCGGGGACAGGGGAGGTGGGACTGAAGCTTTCTTT. The full variable domain, with the rest looked up from reference TRBV9 and TRBJ1-1, is DSGVTQTPKHLITATGQRVTLRCSPRSGDLSVYWYQQSLDQGLQFLIQYYNGEERAKGNILERFSAQQFPDLHSELNLSSLELGDSALYFCASSGDRGGGTEAFFGQGTRLTVV.